This T cell receptor beta chain was captured in a study of blood T cell repertoires in COVID-19. Germline V gene data show CDR1 as MDHEN and CDR2 as SYDVKM. V trimming: 11 bases; J trimming: 4 bases; junction bases outside the gene matches: 16. The CDR3 runs to 15 residues. Here immunoSEQ multiplex PCR was the method, and the copy in TCRdb shows in-frame clones only, minus some. The sample includes some 400,000 clones, roughly 86% of them seen just once. This clonotype originated in a human donor with acute or convalescent COVID-19. The donor label of this sample is uncertain. The sample was peripheral blood. V is TRBV28 and J is TRBJ2-5, with 7 positions matching TRBD2. The CDR3 is CAGSSAGRVAETQYF. CDR3 sequence (DNA): TGTGCCGGGAGCTCGGCAGGGAGGGTAGCAGAGACCCAGTACTTC.